The 18 T cell receptor delta chains below were found in one sample sequenced in a study of DNA immune sequencing with unique molecular identifiers. All 8 TRDV and 4 TRDJ genes were targeted in 32-plex amplification of genomic DNA. Adapter PCR followed 3 to 4 barcoding PCR cycles that attached a 12-nucleotide UMI. TCRdb reanalysed the multiplex PCR reads with CATT. The table shows about 2,200 delta-chain clones, with about an eighth occurring only once. The sample comprised gamma-delta T cells enriched from blood buffy coat, or unenriched PBMCs (not recorded which). The receptors come from a human donor in good health.

For this clone: A read error likely explains this, since a far larger clone differs by one base. The V and J genes are TRDV2 and TRDJ1, with 11 bases fitting TRDD3. The CDR3 has 18 amino acids. Germline lookup yields CDR1 GEAIGNYY and CDR2 EKD. V gave up 1 base and J gave up 2 bases; unmatched junction bases: 11. The CDR3 reads CACDTLWGILIKTDKLIF. The CDR3 DNA sequence: TGTGCCTGTGACACTCTCTGGGGGATACTTATTAAAACCGATAAACTCATCTTT.

Turning to this clone: A far larger clone is a single base away, which makes a read error likely. This sample includes further DNA sequences coding for the same CDR3. The chain uses TRDV2 and TRDJ2; TRDD3 aligns across 13 bases. Looked up from germline, CDR1 is GEAIGNYY and CDR2 is EKD. This CDR3 region has 19 residues. Trimming cost V 4 bases and J 4 bases; bases outside gene matches: 14. CDR3 loop: CACDQLGGTGGYATAQLFF. The CDR3 nucleotides are TGTGCCTGTGATCAGCTTGGCGGTACTGGGGGATACGCGACAGCACAACTCTTCTTT.

This clone was counted a few times. The protein TCRdb lists belongs to a much larger clone and differs from this DNA's translation at residue 16, which points to a read error; the protein shown is made from the DNA. The chain carries TRDV2 and TRDJ1; the match to TRDD3 covers 9 bases. The CDR3 covers 20 residues. The germline gives CDR1 GEAIGNYY, CDR2 EKD. The CDR3: CACDNLGTGGYRTYTEKLIF. The CDR3 DNA sequence: TGTGCCTGTGATAACCTTGGTACGGGGGGATACCGTACTTACACCGAAAAACTCATCTTT.

This clone has only a few counts. The TCRdb protein comes from a much larger clone and disagrees with this DNA's translation at residue 9, likely due to a read error; the protein given here is derived from the DNA. V and J are TRDV2 and TRDJ3, with D unresolved. The CDR3 is 19 residues long. The V end was cut by 3 bases, the J end by 0 bases, with 17 bases between. Germline assignment: CDR1 GEAIGNYY and CDR2 EKD. The CDR3 sequence: CACDQIKEGPSWDTRQMFF. In DNA form, the CDR3 reads TGTGCCTGTGACCAAATCAAGGAGGGGCCCTCCTGGGACACCCGACAGATGTTTTTC.

In this sample, this clone is medium-sized. This chain connects TRDV2 to TRDJ1; 8 nucleotides align to TRDD3. V was pared by 3 bases and J by 4 bases, with 6 bases of the junction left unmatched. Germline V gene sequence: CDR1 GEAIGNYY, CDR2 EKD. This CDR3 spans 14 amino acids. The CDR3 spells CACDGMGDRDKLIF. CDR3 coding DNA: TGTGCCTGTGACGGTATGGGGGATCGCGATAAACTCATCTTT.

This clone has only a few counts. The protein held in TCRdb is that of a much larger clone and does not match this DNA's translation at residue 9, likely because of a read error; the protein shown is translated from the DNA. The chain has TRDV2 and TRDJ1, with D hard to call. This CDR3 is built from 16 residues. Germline V gene data show CDR1 as GEAIGNYY and CDR2 as EKD. Trimming took off 3 bases at V and 3 bases at J, with 19 bases between the two ends. DNA of the CDR3: TGTGCCTGTGACCCTATTGGGAGATGCAGAGCCGATAAACTCATCTTT. The encoded protein is CACDPIGRCRADKLIF.

No V segment was called; the J segment is TRDJ1; the tabulated D call, TRDD3, remains unverified against the DNA. The CDR3 is made up of 17 amino acids. This CDR3 reads CALGELRRGVLTDKLIF. CDR3 coding DNA: TGTGCTCTTGGGGAACTACGGAGAGGGGTTCTCACCGATAAACTCATCTTT.

This clone is labeled medium-sized (0.01 to 0.1%). This chain connects TRDV2 to TRDJ3; TRDD3 matches at 8 bases. The CDR3 length is 19 residues. The V segment lost 0 bases and the J segment 0 bases; nucleotides outside the gene matches: 6. The germline V gene encodes CDR1 GEAIGNYY and CDR2 EKD. The CDR3 sequence: CACDTGSWGSSWDTRQMFF. The CDR3 region has the DNA TGTGCCTGTGACACCGGTAGCTGGGGGAGCTCCTGGGACACCCGACAGATGTTTTTC.

This clone was recorded a few times. Given a far larger clone just one base away, this is likely a sequencing read error. The V gene is TRDV2, the J gene TRDJ1; 12 positions agree with TRDD3. Trimming took 2 bases from V and 2 from J; bases not matched to a gene: 11. The CDR3 runs 18 residues. CDR1 is GEAIGNYY, CDR2 EKD, per germline. The CDR3 DNA reads as TGTGCCTGTGACATCGTAAAACTGGGGGATACTGGGACCGATAAACTCATCTTT. This codes for CACDIVKLGDTGTDKLIF.

This clone appeared a few times. The protein given by TCRdb reflects a much larger clone and differs at residue 5 from this DNA's translation, likely from a read error; the protein shown is the DNA's translation. CDR3 in amino acids: CACDHLLGEPYTDKLIF. The CDR3 coding sequence is TGTGCCTGTGACCATCTACTGGGGGAGCCCTACACCGATAAACTCATCTTT. J is TRDJ1 and V is TRDV2, with 9 bases aligning to TRDD3. V was clipped by 3 bases and J by 0 bases; unmatched bases: 10. The CDR3 sequence is 17 residues long. CDR1 GEAIGNYY and CDR2 EKD come from the germline V gene.

Judged by abundance, this clone is medium-sized. This chain joins TRDV2 and TRDJ1; 13 bases map to TRDD3. The CDR3 extends over 19 amino acids. With 0 bases clipped from V and 0 bases from J, the junction kept 9 bases outside the gene matches. Germline loops: CDR1 GEAIGNYY, CDR2 EKD. CDR3 residues: CACDTLLGDTEINTDKLIF. In DNA, the CDR3 is TGTGCCTGTGACACCCTACTGGGGGATACGGAGATTAACACCGATAAACTCATCTTT.

Comments on this clone: The protein that TCRdb holds for this DNA derives from a much larger clone and differs from the translated DNA at residue 7, which likely indicates a read error; the protein shown here is translated from the DNA. The CDR3 region has the DNA TGTGCCTGTGACAAGCTGGCGGATACGCAGGCCGATAAACTCATCTTT. As protein: CACDKLADTQADKLIF. This rearrangement joins TRDV2 to TRDJ1; 7 nucleotides line up with TRDD3. V shed 2 bases, J shed 3 bases, and the junction held 11 bases outside the gene matches. CDR3 size: 16 residues. Per germline, CDR1 GEAIGNYY and CDR2 EKD.

This clone is medium-sized in the sample. Other DNA sequences in this specimen translate into the identical CDR3. The V call is TRDV2, the J call TRDJ3; 8 nucleotides agree with TRDD3. There are 19 residues in the CDR3. V gave up 2 bases and J gave up 0 bases; unmatched junction bases: 8. Germline V gives CDR1 GEAIGNYY, CDR2 EKD. The CDR3 DNA is TGTGCCTGTGACAATCCACTGGGGGCAAACTCCTGGGACACCCGACAGATGTTTTTC. Residues: CACDNPLGANSWDTRQMFF.

This clone was seen more than once but under ten times. The protein recorded in TCRdb matches a much larger clone and deviates from this DNA's translation at residue 11, suggesting a read error; the protein here is obtained by translating the DNA. The chain joins TRDV2 to TRDJ1; perhaps TRDD3 as D (5 bases). V was cut by 3 bases and J by 2 bases, with 18 bases left in between. This CDR3 comprises 16 residues. The germline V gene has CDR1 GEAIGNYY and CDR2 EKD. The CDR3 nucleotides read TGTGCCTGTGACCCTATTGGGAGATACAGAACCGATAAACTCATCTTT. It codes for CACDPIGRYRTDKLIF.

This clone came up a few times. TCRdb lists the protein of a much larger clone for this DNA, which differs at residue 4, so this is likely a read error; the protein given here is translated from the DNA itself. The chain carries TRDV2 and TRDJ1; 11 bases agree with TRDD3. This CDR3 region has 19 residues. Germline V CDR1 and CDR2: GEAIGNYY, EKD. CDR3: CACNTVSNWGISDTDKLIF. Written as DNA, the CDR3 is TGTGCCTGTAACACCGTATCGAACTGGGGGATATCAGACACCGATAAACTCATCTTT.

This clone was seen more than once but under ten times. Given a far larger clone just one base away, this is likely a sequencing read error. Other DNA sequences of this sample code for an identical CDR3. The chain combines TRDV2 with TRDJ1, with 12 positions matching TRDD3. Germline V gene sequence: CDR1 GEAIGNYY, CDR2 EKD. This CDR3 comprises 19 residues. J gave up 3 bases and V 3 bases, and 16 bases lay outside the gene matches. The CDR3 DNA is TGTGCCTGTGACCCCGTCGTACTGGGGGATACCTGGAATTCCGATAAACTCATCTTT. It translates to CACDPVVLGDTWNSDKLIF.

As for this clone: TCRdb's protein for this DNA is that of a much larger clone and differs from the translation at residue 10, likely a read error; the protein shown is the DNA translation. The chain carries TRDV2 and TRDJ3, with a tentative D call TRDD3 (5 bases). From germline, CDR1 is GEAIGNYY and CDR2 EKD. The CDR3 spans 20 residues. Trimming left V 0 bases short and J 0 bases short, with 17 bases between. CDR3 in DNA: TGTGCCTGTGACACCTTGGGGACCACGGACGGCTCCTGGGACACCCGACAGATGTTTTTC. It specifies CACDTLGTTDGSWDTRQMFF.

This clone was observed a few times. It differs at one base from a far larger clone, so likely a read error. In the same sample, other DNA sequences code for this CDR3. V gene TRDV2 combines with J gene TRDJ1, with 7 positions matching TRDD3. The CDR3 is 17 residues long. Looked up from germline, CDR1 is GEAIGNYY and CDR2 is EKD. With V trimmed by 3 bases and J by 0 bases, 12 bases remained unmatched. CDR3 nucleotide sequence: TGTGCCTGTGACTCCCTCCTGGGGGCCCCCAACACCGATAAACTCATCTTT. This encodes CACDSLLGAPNTDKLIF.